Listed below are T cell receptor beta chains from one sample, sequenced in a study of blood T cell repertoires in COVID-19. This table comes from immunoSEQ multiplex PCR, and its TCRdb copy is limited to in-frame clones, with some not included. Here the sample spans 75,000 to 90,000 clones, around 91% being singletons. The sample consisted of peripheral blood. The receptor source for this set is a woman aged 45-65 years in a cohort sampled during active COVID-19. CDR3s include the opening cysteine and the closing phenylalanine or tryptophan. The D gene is left open where the match is weak. Size is omitted from some rows. Given values are once, few, many or a class for expanded clones.

j_call d_call v_call clone_size cdr3_aa cdr3_nt
TRBJ2-7 NA TRBV19 NA CASSPTSGGRVEQYF TGTGCCAGTAGTCCCACCTCGGGTGGCCGAGTCGAGCAGTACTTC
TRBJ1-5 TRBD1 TRBV7-9 NA CASSRGDRGLQPQHF TGTGCCAGCAGCCGGGGGGACAGGGGGCTTCAGCCCCAGCATTTT
TRBJ2-3 NA TRBV9 NA CASSPPWGDSHTDTQYF TGTGCCAGCAGCCCCCCCTGGGGGGATTCGCACACAGATACGCAGTATTTT
TRBJ1-6 TRBD1 TRBV5-1 NA CASSLTGVENSPLHF TGCGCCAGCAGCTTGACAGGGGTGGAAAATTCACCCCTCCACTTT
TRBJ2-3 TRBD2 TRBV5-1 NA CASSRTSGGPPDTQYF TGCGCCAGCAGCCGAACTAGCGGGGGGCCTCCAGATACGCAGTATTTT
TRBJ2-6 NA TRBV9 NA CASSAAGAPGANVLTF TGTGCCAGCAGCGCCGCGGGGGCCCCTGGGGCCAACGTCCTGACTTTC
TRBJ1-5 TRBD1 TRBV24-1 NA CATGTGNQPQHF TGTGCCACCGGGACAGGGAATCAGCCCCAGCATTTT
TRBJ2-1 NA TRBV6-1 NA CASSEARRSSYNEQFF TGTGCCAGCAGTGAAGCGCGAAGGAGCTCCTACAATGAGCAGTTCTTC
TRBJ1-4 TRBD1 TRBV18 NA CASSLGTGYGKLFF TGTGCCAGCTCACTTGGGACAGGGTATGGAAAACTGTTTTTT
TRBJ2-7 NA TRBV5-1 few CASSLDRYEQYF TGCGCCAGCAGCTTGGACAGATACGAGCAGTACTTC
TRBJ1-2 NA TRBV6-6 NA CASTYGDFNYGYTF TGTGCCAGCACCTACGGGGATTTTAACTATGGCTACACCTTC
TRBJ1-6 NA TRBV3-1/TRBV3-2 NA CASSQGSVRSPLHF TGTGCCAGCAGCCAAGGGTCTGTCAGATCACCCCTCCACTTT
TRBJ2-7 TRBD1 TRBV19 NA CARPSTGGEYEQYF TGTGCCAGACCGTCTACAGGGGGCGAGTACGAGCAGTACTTC
TRBJ1-5 NA TRBV18 few CASSLKELNQPQHF TGTGCCAGCTCACTTAAAGAACTGAATCAGCCCCAGCATTTT
TRBJ2-1 NA TRBV11-2 NA CASSLEIPGLGSYNEQFF TGTGCCAGCAGCTTAGAAATCCCAGGGTTGGGATCCTACAATGAGCAGTTCTTC
TRBJ2-6 NA TRBV5-6 once CASSLGQITGANVLTF TGTGCCAGCAGCTTGGGACAGATCACTGGGGCCAACGTCCTGACTTTC
TRBJ2-7 TRBD1 TRBV28 few CASSGGRTGYEQYF TGTGCCAGCAGTGGGGGACGGACAGGCTACGAGCAGTACTTC
TRBJ2-2 NA TRBV28 NA CASSLPLLNTGELFF TGTGCCAGCAGTTTACCTTTATTGAACACCGGGGAGCTGTTTTTT
TRBJ1-4 TRBD1 TRBV2 NA CASSKQGQGWGSEKLFF TGTGCCAGCAGTAAACAAGGACAGGGTTGGGGTTCGGAAAAACTGTTTTTT
TRBJ2-5 NA TRBV13 NA CASSLSQGQETQYF TGTGCCAGCAGCTTAAGTCAGGGTCAAGAGACCCAGTACTTC
TRBJ2-4 TRBD1 TRBV24-1 NA CATSETGTGVNIQYF TGTGCCACCAGTGAAACCGGGACAGGGGTAAACATTCAGTACTTC
TRBJ1-4 NA TRBV5-1 NA CASSPGQLHPTNEKLFF TGCGCCAGCAGCCCAGGACAGCTTCATCCAACTAATGAAAAACTGTTTTTT
TRBJ2-3 NA TRBV19 NA CASSIRGRGASTDTQYF TGTGCCAGTAGTATCCGGGGTCGGGGGGCTAGCACAGATACGCAGTATTTT
TRBJ2-2 NA TRBV5-1 NA CASSLSEDRNTGELFF TGCGCCAGCAGCTTGAGCGAGGACAGAAACACCGGGGAGCTGTTTTTT
TRBJ1-2 NA TRBV7-9 NA CASTRAGGLSGYGYTF TGTGCCAGCACCCGCGCGGGAGGTCTTTCTGGCTATGGCTACACCTTC
TRBJ1-2 TRBD1 TRBV6-5 NA CASRRDSHNYGYTF TGTGCCAGCAGGCGGGACAGCCATAACTATGGCTACACCTTC
TRBJ1-1 TRBD1 TRBV4-2 NA CASSQDPGTGGTEAFF TGTGCCAGCAGCCAAGATCCGGGGACAGGGGGCACTGAAGCTTTCTTT
TRBJ2-3 NA TRBV10-3 NA CATNARDSGKDTQYF TGTGCCACCAATGCAAGGGACTCGGGAAAAGATACGCAGTATTTT
TRBJ1-1 NA TRBV14 NA CASSQAMANTEAFF TGTGCCAGCAGCCAAGCGATGGCGAACACTGAAGCTTTCTTT
TRBJ1-2 NA TRBV21-1 NA CASRNHGTPDILYGYTF TGTGCCAGCAGAAACCACGGGACACCCGACATTCTCTATGGCTACACCTTC
TRBJ1-2 NA TRBV7-5 NA CARSLGAAPQGYGYTF TGTGCCAGAAGCTTAGGGGCAGCCCCTCAGGGCTATGGCTACACCTTC
TRBJ2-1 TRBD1 TRBV19 NA CASKGTGSYNEQFF TGTGCCAGTAAGGGGACAGGCTCCTACAATGAGCAGTTCTTC
TRBJ1-1 TRBD1 TRBV18 NA CASSRGQDLANTEAFF TGTGCCAGCTCACGGGGACAGGACCTTGCGAACACTGAAGCTTTCTTT
TRBJ2-1 NA TRBV28 NA CASSLETGPNEQFF TGTGCCAGCAGTTTAGAGACAGGACCTAATGAGCAGTTCTTC
TRBJ2-5 NA TRBV2 NA CASSGQEETQYF TGTGCCAGCAGTGGACAGGAAGAGACCCAGTACTTC
TRBJ1-1 NA TRBV6-5 once CASNYLKGRGTEAFF TGTGCCAGCAATTACCTAAAAGGGAGGGGCACTGAAGCTTTCTTT
TRBJ1-1 TRBD1 TRBV2 NA CASRTTGGGSVTEAFF TGTGCCAGCAGGACTACAGGGGGCGGAAGTGTCACTGAAGCTTTCTTT
TRBJ2-1 TRBD2 TRBV27 NA CASSGPSGRSYNEQFF TGTGCCAGCAGTGGGCCTAGCGGGAGGTCCTACAATGAGCAGTTCTTC
TRBJ1-5 TRBD1 TRBV6-6 NA CASSYTGGNQPQHF TGTGCCAGCAGTTATACAGGGGGCAATCAGCCCCAGCATTTT
TRBJ2-7 TRBD1 TRBV2 NA CASSEADRGPYEQYF TGTGCCAGCAGTGAAGCGGACAGGGGCCCCTACGAGCAGTACTTC
TRBJ1-5 NA TRBV19 NA CASNYRGLGQPQHF TGTGCCAGTAATTATAGGGGACTCGGGCAGCCCCAGCATTTT
TRBJ1-2 NA TRBV7-9 NA CASSHAGAHYGYTF TGTGCCAGCAGCCACGCGGGCGCCCACTATGGCTACACCTTC
TRBJ1-2 NA TRBV3-1/TRBV3-2 NA CASSQDRDSLSTNYGYTF TGTGCCAGCAGCCAAGATCGTGACAGCCTTTCCACTAACTATGGCTACACCTTC
TRBJ2-5 TRBD2 TRBV9 NA CASSVAGLGNAETQYF TGTGCCAGCAGCGTAGCAGGACTAGGGAATGCTGAGACCCAGTACTTC
TRBJ2-2 NA TRBV3-1/TRBV3-2 NA CASRFSNTGELFF TGTGCCAGCAGATTTTCAAACACCGGGGAGCTGTTTTTT
TRBJ2-7 TRBD1 TRBV6-5 NA CASGGTGSYEQYF TGTGCCAGCGGGGGGACAGGGTCCTACGAGCAGTACTTC
TRBJ1-1 NA TRBV20-1 once CSARDPPETFF TGCAGTGCTAGAGATCCTCCAGAAACTTTCTTT
TRBJ2-3 TRBD2 TRBV7-9 NA CASGVAGVADTQYF TGTGCCAGCGGAGTAGCGGGAGTAGCAGATACGCAGTATTTT
TRBJ1-3 TRBD1 TRBV20-1 NA CSASAGTGGVGSGNTIYF TGCAGTGCTAGTGCCGGGACAGGAGGCGTCGGCTCTGGAAACACCATATATTTT
TRBJ2-2 TRBD1 TRBV7-3 once CASSLTGGSGELFF TGTGCCAGCAGCTTAACAGGGGGCTCCGGGGAGCTGTTTTTT